This T cell receptor beta chain originates from a study of response to subunit inactivated influenza vaccine. This clonotype was counted between two and nine times. The target antigen is unknown. Notes on the study in general: The authors offered the suggestion that each seasonal influenza vaccination recruits few new T cells.

In TCRdb, the RT-PCR reads were re-called with MiXCR into one record per CDR3 protein. The repertoire holds more than 600,000 distinct CDR3 sequences, approximately 18% seen once, with 9.5% to 13% in the top ten. CDR3 length: 16 residues. Trimming removed 0 bases from V and 2 bases from J; junction bases left unmatched: 8. Germline lookup yields CDR1 DFQATT and CDR2 SNEGSKA (reference sequence). The receptor was isolated from a man aged 45-65 years who received an inactivated influenza vaccine. The specimen was PBMCs from blood, collected 5 days after vaccination. The chain links TRBV20-1 to TRBJ2-7; 9 bases align to TRBD2. CDR3 in DNA: TGCAGTGCTAGAGATGCAGTAGCGGGAGCCGCCTACGAGCAGTACTTC. As protein: CSARDAVAGAAYEQYF.